This TCR beta chain was observed in a study of blood T cell repertoires in COVID-19. Germline CDR1 and CDR2: MDHEN and SYDVKM. Trimming removed 3 bases at V and 2 bases at J, with 23 bases between. This CDR3 has 19 amino acids. TCRdb keeps only in-frame clones here, not all; method: immunoSEQ multiplex PCR. The sample lists roughly 200,000 clones, around 86% seen once, with approximately 7.2% in the top ten. The specimen sequenced was PBMCs or T cells enriched from blood (not recorded which). This receptor was taken from a man aged 25 to 45 in a cohort exposed to, infected with or recovered from COVID-19 (not recorded which). V is TRBV28 and J is TRBJ1-5; D is possibly TRBD1 (6 bases). In DNA form, the CDR3 reads TGTGCCAGCAGTTTCCGGACAGATAGCATGGATTTCGGCAATCAGCCCCAGCATTTT. Translation: CASSFRTDSMDFGNQPQHF. Combining the CDR3 with reference TRBV28 and TRBJ1-5 gives the whole variable domain DVKVTQSSRYLVKRTGEKVFLECVQDMDHENMFWYRQDPGLGLRLIYFSYDVKMKEKGDIPEGYSVSREKKERFSLILESASTNQTSMYLCASSFRTDSMDFGNQPQHFGDGTRLSIL.